This T cell receptor (beta chain) is drawn from a study of blood T cells in healthy people across ages. Findings and caveats of the study: TCR beta diversity tracked closely with naive T cell percentage. Without sorted subsets, naive and antigen-experienced compartments could not be conclusively compared.

Peripheral blood from each donor was collected in a volume of about 10 milliliters. This CDR3 spans 16 amino acids. Per germline, CDR1 SGHRS and CDR2 YFSETQ. J gave up 3 bases and V 1 base, and 6 bases lay outside the gene matches. Concerning this clonotype itself: Its antigen is undetermined.

With a J-beta primer mix and a sample-barcoded 5' primer, a second PCR ran about 6 to 11 cycles. Template switching added a 12-random-nucleotide identifier to every cDNA molecule. TCRdb fed the 5' RACE reads into MiXCR, producing one record per CDR3 protein. The sample records about 1,400,000 distinct CDR3 sequences, 40% to 50% being singletons. Sequenced sample: blood. The V and J genes are TRBV5-1 and TRBJ2-1; 8 bases agree with TRBD2. The receptor was derived from a woman aged 18-35 years in good health. The CDR3 is CASSLRSLADYNEQFF. CDR3 nucleotide sequence: TGCGCCAGCAGCTTGCGATCACTAGCGGACTACAATGAGCAGTTCTTC. Variable domain in full (rest from reference TRBV5-1 and TRBJ2-1): KAGVTQTPRYLIKTRGQQVTLSCSPISGHRSVSWYQQTPGQGLQFLFEYFSETQRNKGNFPGRFSGRQFSNSRSEMNVSTLELGDSALYLCASSLRSLADYNEQFFGPGTRLTVL.